Shown below are 32 T cell receptor beta chains from a single sample sequenced in a study of blood T cell repertoires in COVID-19 (dated by TCRdb to about 2020). Receptor amplification or capture employed the immunoSEQ multiplex PCR assay. TCRdb provides this immuneACCESS table in a form limited to in-frame rearrangements. Some clones are lacking; in checked studies, under half of them reflect an unresolved V gene, and why the rest are absent is not known. For this sample there are some 260,000 clones; 82% appear just once. The top ten clones comprise under 3.5% of the sample. The sequenced sample was peripheral blood. Source of these receptors: a woman younger than 35 with acute or convalescent COVID-19.

The J gene is TRBJ2-7, the V gene TRBV4-3, with TRBD2 matching over 7 bases. This CDR3 is 14 amino acids long. Germline values: CDR1 LGHNA, CDR2 YSLEER. With V trimmed by 0 bases and J by 2 bases, 1 base remained unmatched. The CDR3 DNA reads TGCGCCAGCAGCCAAGACAGCGGGACCTACGAGCAGTACTTC. Translating it yields CASSQDSGTYEQYF.

The J gene is TRBJ1-2, the V gene TRBV21-1; the table names TRBD1, a call not compared with the DNA. TRBV21-1 is recorded as a pseudogene. CDR3 size: 12 residues. CDR3 protein: CASGRQAYGYTF. CDR3 coding DNA: TGTGCCAGCGGAAGACAGGCCTATGGCTACACCTTC.

The rearrangement links TRBV6-5 to TRBJ2-1; D might be TRBD1 (6 bases). The germline CDR1 and CDR2 sequences are MNHEY and SVGAGI. Trimming stripped 4 bases from V and 6 bases from J, with 13 bases between. CDR3 length: 14 amino acids. In nucleotides, the CDR3 is TGTGCCAGCAGTTGGGGGATGACAGGCAATGAGCAGTTCTTC. As protein: CASSWGMTGNEQFF.

V gene TRBV15 combines with J gene TRBJ2-1, with 9 nucleotides matching TRBD2. The germline V gene has CDR1 LNHNV and CDR2 YYDKDF (reference sequence). This CDR3 contains 20 residues. The V gene end was trimmed by 1 base and the J gene end by 0 bases; junction bases not matched to a gene: 13. The CDR3 reads CATSRGVGGRALTSYNEQFF. CDR3 sequence (DNA): TGTGCCACCAGCAGAGGAGTGGGCGGGAGGGCCCTCACCTCCTACAATGAGCAGTTCTTC.

This chain connects TRBV24-1 to TRBJ2-7, with D possibly TRBD2 on 5 matching bases. This CDR3 is 13 amino acids long. Trimming removed 4 bases at V and 0 bases at J, with 6 bases between. From germline, CDR1 is KGHDR and CDR2 SFDVKD. The CDR3 protein is CATSEGASYEQYF. The CDR3 nucleotides are TGTGCCACCAGTGAGGGAGCCTCCTACGAGCAGTACTTC.

This clone was counted a few times. The chain carries TRBV2 and TRBJ1-3, with TRBD1 identical over 10 bases. CDR3 length: 20 residues. V dropped 5 bases and J dropped 7; count of bases not matched to a gene: 23. CDR1 is SNHLY, CDR2 FYNNEI, per germline. The CDR3 DNA is TGTGCCAGCAGTCACCCGACCGTTGAATTCGGGACAGGGGATATGAACACCATATATTTT. Amino acids: CASSHPTVEFGTGDMNTIYF.

This chain joins TRBV10-2 and TRBJ2-1, with 8 bases that match TRBD2. CDR1 and CDR2 (germline): WSHSY, SAAADI. The CDR3 totals 15 residues. V shed 3 bases and J 8 bases; nucleotides not matched to a gene: 9. The CDR3 here is CASSEWSGLDDEQFF. In DNA form, the CDR3 reads TGCGCCAGCAGTGAATGGTCGGGACTAGACGATGAGCAGTTCTTC.

The V and J genes are TRBV4-1 and TRBJ2-7; D is unclear. The germline V gene has CDR1 MGHRA and CDR2 YSYEKL. Between the trimmed V and J ends, which lost 0 bases and 2 bases, there was a span of 11 bases. The CDR3 sequence is 15 residues long. The CDR3 DNA follows: TGCGCCAGCAGCCAAGAGGAGCTAGTCCCCTACGAGCAGTACTTC. It encodes CASSQEELVPYEQYF.

This chain joins TRBV7-9 and TRBJ1-1; possibly TRBD1 for D (5 bases). There are 12 residues in the CDR3. The V gene lost 11 bases and the J gene lost 2 bases, with 12 bases spanning the gap. Germline V gene data show CDR1 as SEHNR and CDR2 as FQNEAQ (reference sequence). CDR3 sequence: CAGGAGNTEAFF. Written as DNA, the CDR3 is TGTGCCGGCGGGGCAGGTAACACTGAAGCTTTCTTT.

This rearrangement joins TRBV24-1 to TRBJ2-2; 7 nucleotides match TRBD1. CDR1 is KGHDR and CDR2 is SFDVKD in the germline V gene. J was trimmed by 1 base and V by 4 bases; bases with no gene match: 2. This CDR3 contains 15 residues. The CDR3 protein is CATSDRTGNTGELFF. The CDR3 region has the DNA TGTGCCACCAGTGACCGGACAGGGAACACCGGGGAGCTGTTTTTT.

The gene calls are TRBV10-3 and TRBJ2-1; no clear D. V lost 7 bases and J 7 bases, leaving 11 bases between the germline ends. The CDR3 length is 12 residues. Germline V CDR1 and CDR2: ENHRY, SYGVKD. In DNA form, the CDR3 reads TGTGCCATCACCACATTGAGGAATGAGCAGTTCTTC. Amino acid sequence: CAITTLRNEQFF.

The rearrangement joins TRBV19 to TRBJ2-1; 10 bases fit TRBD2. CDR3 size: 18 residues. V was pared by 3 bases and J by 0 bases, with 8 bases of the junction left unmatched. Germline lookup yields CDR1 LNHDA and CDR2 SQIVND (reference sequence). CDR3 nucleotides: TGTGCCAGTAGTATGCGATGGACTAGCGGTAGCTCCTACAATGAGCAGTTCTTC. Its protein is CASSMRWTSGSSYNEQFF. Variable domain in full (rest from reference TRBV19 and TRBJ2-1): DGGITQSPKYLFRKEGQNVTLSCEQNLNHDAMYWYRQDPGQGLRLIYYSQIVNDFQKGDIAEGYSVSREKKESFPLTVTSAQKNPTAFYLCASSMRWTSGSSYNEQFFGPGTRLTVL.

The gene calls are TRBV3-1 (or the pseudogene TRBV3-2) and TRBJ1-6, with a possible D match to TRBD1 (6 bases). The CDR3 has 14 residues. Deletions cut 2 bases from V and 9 bases from J, with 11 bases between. Germline V gives CDR1 LGHDT, CDR2 YNNKEL (reference sequence). Here the CDR3 reads CASSQSQGSSPLHF. The DNA of the CDR3 is TGTGCCAGCAGCCAATCACAGGGCTCTTCACCCCTCCACTTT.

This chain links TRBV30 with TRBJ2-7; D remains unclear. The CDR3 covers 13 residues. V dropped 0 bases and J dropped 6 bases, with 12 bases sitting between them. Germline CDR1 and CDR2: GTSNPN and SVGIG (reference sequence). In DNA form, the CDR3 reads TGTGCCTGGAGTGTACTCATTCCGGGCGAGCAGTACTTC. Protein sequence: CAWSVLIPGEQYF. Full variable domain (outside the CDR3, taken from reference TRBV30 and TRBJ2-7): SQTIHQWPATLVQPVGSPLSLECTVEGTSNPNLYWYRQAAGRGLQLLFYSVGIGQISSEVPQNLSASRPQDRQFILSSKKLLLSDSGFYLCAWSVLIPGEQYFGPGTRLTVT.

The chain recombines TRBV5-6 with TRBJ1-4; D is perhaps TRBD1 (5 bases). V lost 4 bases and J lost 2, with 18 bases in between. The CDR3 is 17 amino acids. The germline CDR1 and CDR2 sequences are SGHDT and YYEEEE. The CDR3 loop is CASSPGGLRGTNEKLFF. CDR3 DNA sequence: TGTGCCAGCAGCCCGGGAGGCCTCCGGGGGACTAATGAAAAACTGTTTTTT.

The chain is built from TRBV3-1 (or the pseudogene TRBV3-2) and TRBJ2-6; D is perhaps TRBD2 (5 bases). This CDR3 contains 18 residues. Trimming took 4 bases from V and 0 from J, leaving 16 bases between them. In germline, CDR1 is LGHDT, CDR2 YNNKEL (reference sequence). The CDR3 protein is CASSPLLVTPSGANVLTF. The CDR3 coding sequence is TGTGCCAGCAGCCCGTTACTAGTTACCCCCTCTGGGGCCAACGTCCTGACTTTC.

The V and J genes are TRBV7-6 and TRBJ1-4; D is possibly TRBD1 (6 bases). V lost 8 bases to trimming and J lost 11 bases, with 18 bases between them. The CDR3 runs 13 residues. Per the germline V gene, CDR1 is SGHVS and CDR2 is FNYEAQ. In nucleotides, the CDR3 is TGTGCCAGCGAACCTACAGGGACGGGGAAACTGTTTTTT. This encodes CASEPTGTGKLFF. Full variable domain (outside the CDR3, taken from reference TRBV7-6 and TRBJ1-4): GAGVSQSPRYKVTKRGQDVALRCDPISGHVSLYWYRQALGQGPEFLTYFNYEAQQDKSGLPNDRFSAERPEGSISTLTIQRTEQRDSAMYRCASEPTGTGKLFFGSGTQLSVL.

This clone came up a few times. The gene calls are TRBV9 and TRBJ2-7; 7 bases are a match to TRBD2. The germline gives CDR1 SGDLS, CDR2 YYNGEE. The CDR3 is made up of 14 amino acids. V dropped 4 bases and J dropped 1; count of bases not matched to a gene: 5. CDR3 amino acids: CASSSSGVSYEQYF. The DNA for the CDR3 is TGTGCCAGCAGCTCAAGCGGGGTTTCCTACGAGCAGTACTTC.

The chain links TRBV9 to TRBJ2-2; the D gene is possibly TRBD2 (5 bases). Per germline, CDR1 SGDLS and CDR2 YYNGEE. The ends were cut back, 7 bases at V and 2 bases at J, with 9 bases in the middle. This CDR3 comprises 13 residues. CDR3 residues: CASAAVNTGELFF. For the CDR3, the DNA is TGTGCCAGCGCAGCGGTCAACACCGGGGAGCTGTTTTTT.

The rearrangement joins TRBV20-1 to TRBJ1-1; perhaps TRBD1 as D (5 bases). Germline CDR1 and CDR2: DFQATT and SNEGSKA (reference sequence). CDR3 size: 11 residues. Trimming removed 6 bases at V and 5 bases at J, with 10 bases between. CDR3 in DNA: TGCAGTGCGCCAGGGTATACTGAAGCTTTCTTT. It encodes CSAPGYTEAFF.

The chain carries TRBV30 and TRBJ1-5; D remains unclear. CDR1 is GTSNPN, CDR2 SVGIG, per germline (reference sequence). The CDR3 is made up of 13 amino acids. V was pared by 5 bases and J by 3 bases, with 11 bases between. CDR3 sequence: CAWGAGDNQPQHF. For the CDR3, the DNA is TGTGCCTGGGGAGCCGGGGACAATCAGCCCCAGCATTTT. Full variable domain (remainder filled in from reference TRBV30 and TRBJ1-5): SQTIHQWPATLVQPVGSPLSLECTVEGTSNPNLYWYRQAAGRGLQLLFYSVGIGQISSEVPQNLSASRPQDRQFILSSKKLLLSDSGFYLCAWGAGDNQPQHFGDGTRLSIL.

The chain has TRBV6-2 or TRBV6-3 and TRBJ2-7; TRBD2 aligns across 10 bases. The CDR3 totals 18 residues. Germline CDR1 MNHEY, CDR2 SVGEGT. J lost 4 bases, V lost 4 bases, and 16 bases had no gene match. This CDR3 reads CASSLASGSPTEGYEQYF. The DNA for the CDR3 is TGTGCCAGCAGTTTAGCTAGCGGGAGTCCGACCGAGGGGTACGAGCAGTACTTC.

The chain has TRBV7-9 and TRBJ2-2; D might be TRBD2 (5 bases). V shed 0 bases and J shed 1 base, with 15 bases lying between them. CDR3 length: 18 amino acids. Germline V gene data show CDR1 as SEHNR and CDR2 as FQNEAQ (reference sequence). CDR3 region: CASSLALGKGENTGELFF. The CDR3, as DNA: TGTGCCAGCAGCTTAGCCCTAGGGAAGGGAGAGAACACCGGGGAGCTGTTTTTT.

The genes are TRBV6-1 and TRBJ2-3, with 9 bases lining up with TRBD2. The V and J ends lost 3 bases and 4 bases, in that order; junction bases with no gene match: 14. The CDR3 is 18 residues long. CDR1 is MNHNS and CDR2 is SASEGT in the germline V gene. The CDR3, as DNA: TGTGCCAGCAGTGATGGGATAGCGGGAGTCCTGTGGGCAGATACGCAGTATTTT. Translation: CASSDGIAGVLWADTQYF.

V gene TRBV7-9 combines with J gene TRBJ1-2; D might be TRBD1 (6 bases). Trimming removed 7 bases from V and 0 bases from J, with 18 bases in between. Per the germline V gene, CDR1 is SEHNR and CDR2 is FQNEAQ (reference sequence). The CDR3 length is 16 residues. For the CDR3, the DNA is TGTGCCAGCACCCGTCCGGGACACGCGGCTAACTATGGCTACACCTTC. This encodes CASTRPGHAANYGYTF.

The V and J genes are TRBV15 and TRBJ1-1; D unclear. The V end lost 5 bases, the J end lost 2 bases, and 15 bases lay between the germline ends. Per germline, CDR1 LNHNV and CDR2 YYDKDF (reference sequence). The CDR3 covers 15 residues. The CDR3 spells CATSPRVRINTEAFF. CDR3 sequence (DNA): TGTGCCACCAGCCCTAGAGTTAGAATTAACACTGAAGCTTTCTTT.

This chain joins TRBV5-1 and TRBJ1-4, with D perhaps matching TRBD1 (6 bases). V shed 7 bases and J shed 5 bases, with 18 bases lying between them. The CDR3 extends over 15 amino acids. From germline, CDR1 is SGHRS and CDR2 YFSETQ. DNA for the CDR3: TGCGCCAGCCGACATACCGGGACACCGAATGAAAAACTGTTTTTT. Amino acid sequence: CASRHTGTPNEKLFF. Together with reference TRBV5-1 and TRBJ1-4, the CDR3 gives the full variable domain: KAGVTQTPRYLIKTRGQQVTLSCSPISGHRSVSWYQQTPGQGLQFLFEYFSETQRNKGNFPGRFSGRQFSNSRSEMNVSTLELGDSALYLCASRHTGTPNEKLFFGSGTQLSVL.

V and J are TRBV19 and TRBJ2-7; D is perhaps TRBD2 (5 bases). This CDR3 has 14 residues. The germline CDR1 and CDR2 sequences are LNHDA and SQIVND (reference sequence). V dropped 4 bases and J dropped 6 bases, with 16 bases sitting between them. Written as DNA, the CDR3 is TGTGCCAGTAGTAACGGACCCGAGGGCGCCGAGCAGTACTTC. This translates into CASSNGPEGAEQYF.

The chain links TRBV4-1 to TRBJ2-3; the match to TRBD1 covers 7 bases. CDR1 is MGHRA and CDR2 is YSYEKL in the germline V gene. The CDR3 runs to 14 residues. Losses at the gene ends were 2 bases for V and 4 bases for J; bases not matched to a gene: 3. The CDR3 bases are TGCGCCAGCAGCCAAATCAGGGGGTCAGATACGCAGTATTTT. This sequence encodes CASSQIRGSDTQYF.

This clone was counted a few times. V is TRBV30 and J is TRBJ1-6; 9 positions agree with TRBD1. Germline V gene data show CDR1 as GTSNPN and CDR2 as SVGIG (reference sequence). The V gene end was trimmed by 1 base and the J gene end by 6 bases; junction bases not matched to a gene: 4. This CDR3 contains 15 residues. CDR3 in amino acids: CAWSDWTGANSPLHF. The CDR3 DNA follows: TGTGCCTGGAGTGATTGGACAGGGGCTAATTCACCCCTCCACTTT.

The chain combines TRBV30 with TRBJ1-1; the D is unclear. Germline lookup yields CDR1 GTSNPN and CDR2 SVGIG (reference sequence). This CDR3 has 11 residues. The V gene lost 4 bases and the J gene lost 7 bases, with 10 bases spanning the gap. The CDR3 nucleotides read TGTGCCTGGAAGGTTGGGAGTGAAGCTTTCTTT. It codes for CAWKVGSEAFF. The complete variable domain, with remaining parts taken from reference TRBV30 and TRBJ1-1, reads SQTIHQWPATLVQPVGSPLSLECTVEGTSNPNLYWYRQAAGRGLQLLFYSVGIGQISSEVPQNLSASRPQDRQFILSSKKLLLSDSGFYLCAWKVGSEAFFGQGTRLTVV.

This clone turned up a few times. The V gene is TRBV11-2, the J gene TRBJ1-2; the D gene is possibly TRBD1 (6 bases). There are 13 residues in the CDR3. With 2 bases removed from V and 10 bases from J, the gap between germline ends came to 14 bases. Per the germline V gene, CDR1 is SGHAT and CDR2 is FQNNGV. Written as DNA, the CDR3 is TGTGCCAGCAGCTTAAACGACAGGTCCTCCTACACCTTC. Translated: CASSLNDRSSYTF. The entire variable domain, with the rest obtained from reference TRBV11-2 and TRBJ1-2, is as follows: EAGVAQSPRYKIIEKRQSVAFWCNPISGHATLYWYQQILGQGPKLLIQFQNNGVVDDSQLPKDRFSAERLKGVDSTLKIQPAKLEDSAVYLCASSLNDRSSYTFGSGTRLTVV.